The 12 T cell receptor beta chains below come from one sample, sequenced in a study of T cells after yellow fever vaccination. Each CDR3 protein gets one entry after TCRdb re-called the 5' RACE reads with MiXCR. The repertoire holds about 630,000 distinct CDR3 sequences, with 10% to 15% as singletons. The specimen comprised PBMCs, sampled on the day of the yellow fever booster vaccination. The receptors here all came from a man aged 30 to 45 who received the YFV17D yellow fever vaccine.

This clonotype turned up a few times. The V and J genes are TRBV28 and TRBJ2-1; perhaps TRBD2 as D (8 bases). Between the trimmed V and J ends, which lost 11 bases and 9 bases, there was a span of 23 bases. The germline V gene has CDR1 MDHEN and CDR2 SYDVKM. The CDR3 is made up of 14 amino acids. The CDR3 coding sequence is TGTGCCGTCGCCCCGGGACTAGGGGGCAGTGAGCAGTTCTTC. It codes for CAVAPGLGGSEQFF.

This clonotype showed up just a few times. The gene calls are TRBV7-9 and TRBJ2-2; 9 positions match TRBD1. The V and J ends lost 7 bases and 1 base, in that order; junction bases with no gene match: 7. Germline-derived CDR1 and CDR2 are SEHNR and FQNEAQ (reference sequence). The length of the CDR3 is 16 residues. CDR3 bases: TGTGCCAGCACCCGGCCGGGACAGGGGAACACCGGGGAGCTGTTTTTT. Its protein is CASTRPGQGNTGELFF.

The chain recombines TRBV5-1 with TRBJ2-1; TRBD2 is a possible D gene (6 bases). Per germline, CDR1 SGHRS and CDR2 YFSETQ. This CDR3 has 15 amino acids. Between the trimmed V and J ends, which lost 3 bases and 6 bases, there was a span of 16 bases. This CDR3 is CASSSGLTEGNEQFF. CDR3 in DNA: TGCGCCAGCAGCTCGGGACTCACCGAGGGCAATGAGCAGTTCTTC.

This chain joins TRBV10-3 and TRBJ2-2; possibly TRBD2 for D (5 bases). CDR3 size: 13 residues. Deletions cut 3 bases from V and 9 bases from J, with 11 bases between. CDR1 is ENHRY and CDR2 is SYGVKD in the germline V gene. CDR3 protein: CAISEGLARELFF. CDR3 DNA: TGTGCCATCAGTGAAGGACTCGCGCGGGAGCTGTTTTTT.

The V gene is TRBV5-1, the J gene TRBJ2-2; D ambiguous. V lost 4 bases, J lost 2 bases, and 12 bases lay in between. The CDR3 has 15 residues. Looked up from germline, CDR1 is SGHRS and CDR2 is YFSETQ. The CDR3 DNA reads as TGCGCCAGCAGCCTAGACTCCCCCAACACCGGGGAGCTGTTTTTT. It codes for CASSLDSPNTGELFF.

The gene calls are TRBV7-2 and TRBJ2-7; D possibly corresponds to TRBD2 (5 bases). The ends were cut back, 7 bases at V and 4 bases at J, with 17 bases in the middle. The CDR3 spans 14 residues. The germline V gene encodes CDR1 SGHTA and CDR2 FQGNSA. The CDR3 region is CASTPGWAAYEQYF. CDR3 sequence (DNA): TGTGCCAGCACTCCGGGGTGGGCTGCGTACGAGCAGTACTTC.

The chain links TRBV27 to TRBJ2-2; tentatively, D is TRBD2 (7 bases). Germline loops: CDR1 MNHEY, CDR2 SMNVEV (reference sequence). Trimming removed 8 bases at V and 1 base at J, with 17 bases between. The CDR3 runs 16 residues. The DNA of the CDR3 is TGTGCCAGCGGCCCTTGGGGAGGGGGGAACACCGGGGAGCTGTTTTTT. Its protein product is CASGPWGGGNTGELFF.

This chain connects TRBV5-5 to TRBJ2-5; 8 nucleotides match TRBD2. CDR3 length: 16 amino acids. V trimming: 0 bases; J trimming: 1 base; junction bases outside the gene matches: 5. Germline values: CDR1 SGHKS, CDR2 YYEKEE (reference sequence). The CDR3 bases are TGTGCCAGCAGCTTGGCCCTAGCGGGTCCCCAAGAGACCCAGTACTTC. As protein: CASSLALAGPQETQYF.

The chain combines TRBV12-3 or TRBV12-4 with TRBJ2-7; 8 bases align to TRBD2. The CDR3 covers 14 residues. V lost 6 bases, J lost 1 base, and 5 bases stayed unmatched. The CDR3 coding sequence is TGTGCCAGCAGCCATCCTAGCGGGTCCTACGAGCAGTACTTC. This codes for CASSHPSGSYEQYF.

Points on this clonotype: One junction end does not reproduce the germline sequence, and a read error may be involved. V is TRBV20-1 and J is TRBJ1-6; the D gene is possibly TRBD1 (5 bases). Germline V lookup: CDR1 DFQATT, CDR2 SNEGSKA (reference sequence). This CDR3 has 13 residues. The DNA of the CDR3 is TGCAGTGCGAGAGGGGCGGGTATTTCACCCCTCCACTTT. It codes for CSARGAGISPLHF.

This clonotype has more than one count but fewer than ten. V gene TRBV4-3 combines with J gene TRBJ2-1; D ambiguous. This CDR3 is built from 17 residues. The V end lost 1 base, the J end lost 6 bases, and 19 bases lay between the germline ends. The germline CDR1 and CDR2 sequences are LGHNA and YSLEER. CDR3 sequence reads: CASSQGAGEGYPNEQFF. CDR3 nucleotide sequence: TGCGCCAGCAGCCAAGGGGCTGGGGAAGGCTACCCCAATGAGCAGTTCTTC.

The CDR3 is CASGTDPYEQYF. CDR3 nucleotide sequence: TGTGCCAGTGGGACAGACCCCTACGAGCAGTACTTC. The V and J genes are TRBV25-1 and TRBJ2-7; 7 nucleotides agree with TRBD1. Germline V CDR1 and CDR2: MGHDK, SYGVNS. The CDR3 totals 12 residues. The ends lost 9 bases at V and 2 bases at J; junction bases unmatched: 4.